The clone carrying this TCR beta chain has just one count. This record belongs to a study of blood T cell repertoires in COVID-19. Germline values: CDR1 SGHNT, CDR2 YYREEE (reference sequence). Trimming took 5 bases from V and 1 from J; bases not matched to a gene: 9. The CDR3 is made up of 16 amino acids. Per the authors' pipeline: Counts of nucleated cells, estimated from reference gene primer amplification, were obtained. The data were produced by immunoSEQ multiplex PCR, yet TCRdb's version contains in-frame clones alone and is incomplete. V and J calls and clone size are as listed in that table; D and trimming were resolved from the DNA. The sample lists 200,000 to 250,000 clones, roughly 80% occurring once.

The clonotype comes from a woman older than 75 with active or convalescent COVID-19. Sequenced material: peripheral blood. The chain joins TRBV5-4 to TRBJ1-1; 9 nucleotides align to TRBD1. CDR3 coding DNA: TGTGCCAGCAGTCCCCCCGGGACAGGGAAGAACACTGAAGCTTTCTTT. Translation gives CASSPPGTGKNTEAFF.